Detailed here is one T cell receptor (beta chain). In its sample, this clonotype was seen many times. Its antigen target is currently unknown. No base-level quality is on record; no much larger clone is a single base apart. Library preparation employed 5' RACE. The data were produced on a NextSeq 500. The TCR library protocol attached unique molecular identifiers to individual cDNA molecules to correct for sequencing error and PCR bias. TCR alpha and beta chains were both sequenced, and the abundances of alpha and beta sequences in each sample were closely correlated with each other. As for how the authors treated the data: Decombinator V4 was used to perform V gene, J gene and CDR3 annotation of TCR sequences. TCRs were defined as expanded if a significant change between any two time points was detected under a Poisson model with p below 0.0001. TCR abundances were normalised to the total number of TCRs sequenced in each sample and reported as counts per million. MAIT TCRs were defined by TRAV1-2 paired with TRAJ12, TRAJ20 or TRAJ33, and iNKT TCRs by TRAV10 paired with TRAJ18. VDJdb, accessed on 1 November 2021, was searched for TCRs annotated for CMV, EBV and SARS-CoV-2, and TCRs annotated for more than one antigen were excluded. The public reads were reanalyzed by TCRdb: fastp trimming at Q25, MiXCR alignment, in-frame beta chains only. Every distinct CDR3 protein forms one entry, paired with its most common genes and DNA. The V and J calls reflect TCRdb's pipeline rather than the authors' work. A total of roughly 120,000 distinct CDR3 sequences appear in this sample, 15% of them only once. Of the sample, around a fifth is held by the ten largest clones.

CDR1 is given as KGHDR and CDR2 as SFDVKD, both from the germline V gene. The V and J ends are trimmed by 7 bases and 2 bases, leaving 8 bases between them. The CDR3 measures 13 amino acids from cysteine to phenylalanine. The DNA shown is the 39-base CDR3, in frame from base 1. The data originate from a study of early T cells in non-severe SARS-CoV-2 infection (dated by TCRdb to the early 2020s). In terms of the full investigation: TCR sequencing used bulk RNA from unsorted whole blood, so alpha and beta chains could not be paired. Here is what the overall study found, with its caveats: VDJdb matching was skewed toward anti-spike CD8 responses, so virus-specific expansions were likely underestimated and private and CD4 specificities were missed.

Set within a cohort of healthcare workers in London, UK, this nested case-control study involved weekly PCR testing of nasopharyngeal swabs along with blood sampling. Healthcare workers were recruited during the week of the UK lockdown, between 23 and 31 March 2020, and followed weekly for up to about 15 weeks. The rearrangement joined TRBV24-1 to TRBJ1-5; the D segment could be TRBD1, given 5 matching bases. The sequenced sample consisted of whole blood. The TCR sequence derives from an adult who was a healthcare worker with PCR-confirmed SARS-CoV-2 infection or an uninfected control (not recorded which). The DNA reads as follows: TGTGCCACCAGCCAGGGTGGCAATCAGCCCCAGCATTTT. It specifies CATSQGGNQPQHF.